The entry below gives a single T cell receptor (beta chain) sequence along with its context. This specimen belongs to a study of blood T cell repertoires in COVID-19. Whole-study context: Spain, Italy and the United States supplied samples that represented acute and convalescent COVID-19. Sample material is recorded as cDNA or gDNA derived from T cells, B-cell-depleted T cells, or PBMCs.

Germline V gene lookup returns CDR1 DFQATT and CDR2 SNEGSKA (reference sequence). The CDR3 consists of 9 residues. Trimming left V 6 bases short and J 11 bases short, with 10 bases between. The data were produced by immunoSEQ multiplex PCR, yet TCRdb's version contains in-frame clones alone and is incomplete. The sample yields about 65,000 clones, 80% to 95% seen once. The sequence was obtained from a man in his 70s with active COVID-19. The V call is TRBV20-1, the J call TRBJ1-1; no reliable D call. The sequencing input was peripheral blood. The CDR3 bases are TGCAGTGCGGGAGTGCGGGCTTTCTTT. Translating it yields CSAGVRAFF.